Described below is a single T cell receptor beta chain sequence and its context. The clone's antigen remains unknown. The record has no base qualities; no much larger clone is one base away. The study was a case-control design nested within a healthcare worker cohort in London, UK, with weekly nasopharyngeal swab PCR tests and blood sampling. Healthcare workers were recruited between 23 and 31 March 2020, during the week of the UK lockdown, and were followed weekly for up to about 15 weeks. The data belong to a study of early T cells in non-severe SARS-CoV-2 infection (dated by TCRdb to the early 2020s). In terms of the full investigation: Bulk RNA from unsorted whole blood was used for TCR sequencing, so alpha and beta chains could not be paired.

Overall study results and their limits: VDJdb matching was skewed toward anti-spike CD8 responses, so virus-specific expansions were likely underestimated and private and CD4 specificities were missed.

The CDR3 has 15 amino acids, counting the end cysteine and phenylalanine. Just CDR3 DNA is preserved here, 45 bases in frame from base 1. CDR1 and CDR2 (DFQATT, SNEGSKA) derive from the germline V gene (reference sequence). At the junction V is shortened by 5 bases and J by 1 base, with 17 bases in between. Library construction relied on 5' RACE. The run used a NextSeq 500. The TCR library protocol attached unique molecular identifiers to individual cDNA molecules to correct for sequencing error and PCR bias. Both TCR alpha and beta chains were sequenced, and tight co-correlation was observed between alpha and beta sequence abundances in each sample. From the authors' description of their analysis: Decombinator V4 was used to perform V gene, J gene and CDR3 annotation of TCR sequences. TCRs were defined as expanded if a significant change between any two time points was detected under a Poisson model with p below 0.0001. Abundances of TCRs were expressed as counts per million after normalisation to the total number of TCRs sequenced in each sample. TRAV1-2 paired with TRAJ12, TRAJ20 or TRAJ33 defined MAIT TCRs, while TRAV10 paired with TRAJ18 defined iNKT TCRs. VDJdb, accessed 1 November 2021, was searched for CMV, EBV and SARS-CoV-2 annotated TCRs, excluding TCRs annotated for multiple antigens. TCRdb took the public reads, trimmed them with fastp at Q25, ran MiXCR for clone calling and kept in-frame beta chains. Rows merge per CDR3 protein into single entries with the most common DNA and genes. These V and J calls derive from TCRdb rather than the authors' analysis. The sample records 60,000 or so distinct CDR3 sequences, roughly 9% of which are singletons. Together, the top ten hold around 21% of the sample.

Material for sequencing was whole blood. This receptor chain uses TRBV20-1 and TRBJ1-1, with a weak D call of TRBD1 (5 bases match). The TCR was taken from an adult who was a healthcare worker with PCR-confirmed SARS-CoV-2 infection or an uninfected control (not recorded which). The DNA reads as follows: TGCAGTGCTGGAAATATTGAGGGGCCGAACACTGAAGCTTTCTTT. It translates to CSAGNIEGPNTEAFF.